The 12 T cell receptor beta chains given below trace back to one sample, sequenced in a study of shared clonotypes between healthy human individuals. Data came from immunoSEQ multiplex PCR; TCRdb stores just in-frame clones and leaves some out. The sample consists of 150,000 to 200,000 clones, 85% to 95% of them appearing once. Source material: naive CD4+ T cells sorted from blood. As to subset: CD45RA+ positively selected. The receptors stem from a woman in her 30s in good health.

The V and J genes are TRBV10-1 and TRBJ2-4; D gene ambiguous. The V gene's germline CDR1 is WNHNN and CDR2 SYGVQD (reference sequence). This CDR3 is built from 8 residues. Trimming cost V 8 bases and J 11 bases, with 4 bases left between them. In DNA form, the CDR3 reads TGCGCCAGCCCCCTTCAGTACTTC. Its protein product is CASPLQYF.

The CDR3 nucleotides read TGTGCCAGCAGTAACGATCCGACAGGGGGCGAGCAGTACTTC. This encodes CASSNDPTGGEQYF. The chain carries TRBV2 and TRBJ2-7; the match to TRBD1 covers 9 bases. CDR3 length equals 14 residues. V shed 5 bases and J 6 bases; nucleotides not matched to a gene: 8. CDR1 SNHLY and CDR2 FYNNEI come from the germline V gene.

V usage is TRBV7-9 and J usage is TRBJ1-6; perhaps TRBD1 as D (6 bases). The CDR3 totals 14 residues. The ends were cut back, 5 bases at V and 10 bases at J, with 15 bases in the middle. The germline gives CDR1 SEHNR, CDR2 FQNEAQ (reference sequence). The CDR3 spells CASSITQGNSPLHF. As DNA, the CDR3 is TGTGCCAGCAGCATCACTCAGGGGAACTCACCCCTCCACTTT.

This sequence joins TRBV19 and TRBJ2-6; D gene uncertain. Trimming left V 3 bases short and J 0 bases short, with 6 bases between. CDR3 length: 15 amino acids. Looked up from germline, CDR1 is LNHDA and CDR2 is SQIVND (reference sequence). The CDR3 DNA reads TGTGCCAGTAGTATTTTAGGCTCTGGGGCCAACGTCCTGACTTTC. Translation gives CASSILGSGANVLTF. The whole variable domain, filled in from reference TRBV19 and TRBJ2-6, reads DGGITQSPKYLFRKEGQNVTLSCEQNLNHDAMYWYRQDPGQGLRLIYYSQIVNDFQKGDIAEGYSVSREKKESFPLTVTSAQKNPTAFYLCASSILGSGANVLTFGAGSRLTVL.

The CDR3 protein is CASSLAGYSGGMRNTEAFF. The CDR3 bases are TGTGCCAGCAGCTTGGCAGGTTATTCCGGGGGTATGCGGAACACTGAAGCTTTCTTT. The chain links TRBV5-6 to TRBJ1-1, with a possible D match to TRBD1 (5 bases). This CDR3 has 19 residues. V was clipped by 0 bases and J by 1 base, with 22 bases between them. Germline assignment: CDR1 SGHDT and CDR2 YYEEEE.

This chain connects TRBV7-9 to TRBJ1-3; maybe TRBD1 (5 bases). Germline V CDR1 and CDR2: SEHNR, FQNEAQ (reference sequence). Trimming shortened V by 5 bases and J by 4 bases, and 9 bases separated the two germline ends. This CDR3 has 13 residues. The CDR3 spells CASSPYRGNTIYF. CDR3 in DNA: TGTGCCAGCAGCCCCTACAGGGGAAACACCATATATTTT.

V usage is TRBV7-2 and J usage is TRBJ2-1; D is perhaps TRBD2 (6 bases). CDR1 and CDR2 from the germline V gene are SGHTA and FQGNSA. V shed 4 bases and J shed 8 bases, with 18 bases lying between them. There are 15 residues in the CDR3. CDR3 region: CASSSTGTGYYEQFF. In DNA, the CDR3 is TGTGCCAGCAGCTCAACCGGGACTGGATATTATGAGCAGTTCTTC. Full variable domain (outside the CDR3, taken from reference TRBV7-2 and TRBJ2-1): GAGVSQSPSNKVTEKGKDVELRCDPISGHTALYWYRQSLGQGLEFLIYFQGNSAPDKSGLPSDRFSAERTGGSVSTLTIQRTQQEDSAVYLCASSSTGTGYYEQFFGPGTRLTVL.

This sequence joins TRBV7-8 and TRBJ2-3, with 11 bases matching TRBD2. The CDR3 consists of 17 residues. The germline gives CDR1 SGHVS, CDR2 FQNEAQ. Trimming took 2 bases from V and 2 from J; bases not matched to a gene: 6. The CDR3 bases are TGTGCCAGCAGCTTAATGGGACTAGCGGCCTCCACAGATACGCAGTATTTT. This codes for CASSLMGLAASTDTQYF.

The V call is TRBV7-9, the J call TRBJ2-7; 11 positions match TRBD2. CDR1 is SEHNR, CDR2 FQNEAQ, per germline (reference sequence). There are 16 residues in the CDR3. V trimming: 0 bases; J trimming: 6 bases; junction bases outside the gene matches: 7. This CDR3 reads CASSLAWPSGRSEQYF. The CDR3 bases are TGTGCCAGCAGCTTAGCCTGGCCTAGCGGGAGGAGCGAGCAGTACTTC.

The V gene is TRBV19, the J gene TRBJ1-2; TRBD1 might be the D (5 bases). The CDR3 contains 15 residues. V gave up 1 base and J gave up 3 bases, with 12 bases separating them. Germline CDR1 and CDR2: LNHDA and SQIVND (reference sequence). This CDR3 reads CASSIVRGSDYGYTF. The CDR3 nucleotides are TGTGCCAGTAGTATAGTTAGGGGTTCGGACTATGGCTACACCTTC. The whole variable domain, remainder taken from reference TRBV19 and TRBJ1-2, is DGGITQSPKYLFRKEGQNVTLSCEQNLNHDAMYWYRQDPGQGLRLIYYSQIVNDFQKGDIAEGYSVSREKKESFPLTVTSAQKNPTAFYLCASSIVRGSDYGYTFGSGTRLTVV.

The chain joins TRBV18 to TRBJ1-1; D might be TRBD1 (5 bases). The CDR3 runs 14 residues. Trimming cost V 1 base and J 1 base, with 7 bases left between them. Germline CDR1 and CDR2: KGHSH and LQKENI. Here the CDR3 reads CASSPLGQNTEAFF. The DNA for the CDR3 is TGTGCCAGCTCACCACTTGGACAGAACACTGAAGCTTTCTTT.

Turning to this clone: Additional DNA sequences in this sample encode the identical CDR3. V gene TRBV5-4 combines with J gene TRBJ1-5; no clear D. Germline lookup yields CDR1 SGHNT and CDR2 YYREEE (reference sequence). Trimming removed 0 bases at V and 6 bases at J, with 4 bases between. The length of the CDR3 is 12 residues. CDR3 sequence (DNA): TGTGCCAGCAGCTTGGCTGGTCAGCCCCAGCATTTT. Protein sequence: CASSLAGQPQHF.